The 27 T cell receptor beta chains given below trace back to one sample, sequenced in a study of blood T cell repertoires in COVID-19. TCRdb's table, derived via immunoSEQ multiplex PCR, lists solely in-frame clones and lacks some. The sample contains about 80,000 clones, about four fifths of which appear only once. The sequenced sample was peripheral blood. These receptors came from a human donor in a cohort sampled during active COVID-19.

This chain connects TRBV3-1 (or the pseudogene TRBV3-2) to TRBJ1-1; tentative D call: TRBD1 (5 bases). V shed 0 bases and J shed 4 bases, with 15 bases lying between them. Germline values: CDR1 LGHDT, CDR2 YNNKEL (reference sequence). The CDR3 covers 16 residues. CDR3 nucleotide sequence: TGTGCCAGCAGCCAAGATTTGAGGGGAGCGGGCACTGAAGCTTTCTTT. Protein product: CASSQDLRGAGTEAFF.

This clone has just one count. This chain links TRBV2 with TRBJ1-1; 7 bases map to TRBD1. The CDR3 covers 16 residues. Trimming cost V 4 bases and J 0 bases; bases outside gene matches: 8. Germline V gene lookup returns CDR1 SNHLY and CDR2 FYNNEI. This CDR3 reads CASSGDSHLMNTEAFF. The CDR3 nucleotides read TGTGCCAGCAGTGGGGACAGCCACTTAATGAACACTGAAGCTTTCTTT.

This clone has a handful of counts. The chain uses TRBV12-3 or TRBV12-4 and TRBJ1-2; D is perhaps TRBD1 (6 bases). The CDR3 spans 12 residues. V was pared by 7 bases and J by 6 bases, with 12 bases between. The CDR3 spells CASTVEGDGYTF. CDR3 nucleotide sequence: TGTGCCAGCACCGTAGAGGGGGATGGCTACACCTTC.

The V call is TRBV11-2, the J call TRBJ2-7; 8 bases align to TRBD2. Germline V gives CDR1 SGHAT, CDR2 FQNNGV. V shed 3 bases, J shed 4 bases, and the junction held 5 bases outside the gene matches. The CDR3 spans 14 residues. This CDR3 is CASSFGTRSYEQYF. The CDR3, as DNA: TGTGCCAGCAGCTTTGGGACTAGATCATACGAGCAGTACTTC. The full variable domain, with the rest looked up from reference TRBV11-2 and TRBJ2-7, is EAGVAQSPRYKIIEKRQSVAFWCNPISGHATLYWYQQILGQGPKLLIQFQNNGVVDDSQLPKDRFSAERLKGVDSTLKIQPAKLEDSAVYLCASSFGTRSYEQYFGPGTRLTVT.

The chain uses TRBV30 and TRBJ1-1; TRBD1 matches 7 bases. Per the germline V gene, CDR1 is GTSNPN and CDR2 is SVGIG (reference sequence). Trimming at V came to 5 bases and at J to 2 bases, leaving 8 bases not matched to a gene. The CDR3 covers 14 residues. Here the CDR3 reads CAWVPGGINTEAFF. The CDR3 nucleotides are TGTGCCTGGGTTCCAGGGGGAATTAACACTGAAGCTTTCTTT.

This clone came up a few times. The chain joins TRBV5-1 to TRBJ2-5, with 12 bases fitting TRBD1. Germline trimming cut 4 bases from V and 6 bases from J; bases unmatched to any gene: 13. Germline CDR1 is SGHRS and CDR2 is YFSETQ. This CDR3 spans 17 amino acids. The CDR3 nucleotides read TGCGCCAGCAGCATGTTCCTCGGGACAGGGGGCGATAAGACCCAGTACTTC. Amino acids: CASSMFLGTGGDKTQYF.

V and J are TRBV29-1 and TRBJ1-1; 7 bases fit TRBD1. The CDR3 covers 13 residues. CDR1 is SQVTM, CDR2 ANQGSEA, per germline. After removal of 8 bases from V and 4 bases from J, the junction contained 10 bases not matched to a gene. The CDR3 region has the DNA TGCAGCACTGAGGGGACAGCCCTCACTGAAGCTTTCTTT. It specifies CSTEGTALTEAFF.

This sequence joins TRBV24-1 and TRBJ2-3; TRBD2 agrees at 8 bases. The CDR3 is 17 amino acids. V shed 4 bases and J 1 base; nucleotides not matched to a gene: 9. The germline V gene encodes CDR1 KGHDR and CDR2 SFDVKD. This chain's CDR3 is CATSDLRAGAGTDTQYF. In nucleotides, the CDR3 is TGTGCCACCAGTGACCTTCGAGCGGGAGCGGGCACAGATACGCAGTATTTT.

This clone was detected only once. The chain has TRBV6-5 and TRBJ2-7; tentatively, D is TRBD2 (6 bases). CDR1 is MNHEY, CDR2 SVGAGI, per germline. V was shortened by 1 base and J by 5 bases, with 18 bases between the two germline ends. CDR3 length: 16 residues. The chain's CDR3 is CASSYYPPPLANEQYV. CDR3 sequence (DNA): TGTGCCAGCAGTTACTACCCACCTCCACTAGCAAACGAGCAGTACGTC.

This chain connects TRBV7-9 to TRBJ2-1; 7 positions match TRBD2. J gave up 4 bases and V 6 bases, and 9 bases lay outside the gene matches. The CDR3 length is 15 residues. Germline CDR1 is SEHNR and CDR2 is FQNEAQ (reference sequence). For the CDR3, the DNA is TGTGCCAGCAGACCCCGAGCGGGGCCTTACAATGAGCAGTTCTTC. This gives the protein CASRPRAGPYNEQFF.

V gene TRBV19 combines with J gene TRBJ2-2; 9 bases map to TRBD1. The CDR3 has 15 amino acids. CDR1 is LNHDA, CDR2 SQIVND, per germline (reference sequence). V shed 7 bases and J 4 bases; nucleotides not matched to a gene: 7. The CDR3 is CASKKGQGSTGELFF. CDR3 nucleotides: TGTGCCAGTAAAAAGGGACAGGGTTCCACCGGGGAGCTGTTTTTT.

The chain links TRBV9 to TRBJ2-5, with 13 bases that match TRBD2. In germline, CDR1 is SGDLS, CDR2 YYNGEE. V was pared by 0 bases and J by 3 bases, with 5 bases of the junction left unmatched. The CDR3 is 17 amino acids. The CDR3 protein is CASSVEGLAGEEETQYF. The DNA for the CDR3 is TGTGCCAGCAGCGTAGAAGGACTAGCGGGGGAGGAAGAGACCCAGTACTTC.

CDR3 nucleotide sequence: TGTGCCAGCAGCCCCCAGACAGGGTATCCAGATACGCAGTATTTT. Translating it yields CASSPQTGYPDTQYF. The chain joins TRBV7-3 to TRBJ2-3; TRBD1 agrees at 7 bases. CDR1 is SGHTA, CDR2 FQGTGA, per germline. Germline trimming cut 5 bases from V and 4 bases from J; bases unmatched to any gene: 9. The CDR3 contains 15 residues.

The chain carries TRBV6-5 and TRBJ1-6, with 10 bases lining up with TRBD1. V lost 6 bases and J lost 10; bases outside the gene matches: 6. The CDR3 is made up of 14 amino acids. The germline V gene has CDR1 MNHEY and CDR2 SVGAGI. DNA of the CDR3: TGTGCCAGCAGGCCCGGGACAGGGGTATCACCCCTCCACTTT. Translating gives CASRPGTGVSPLHF.

This clone came up a few times. The gene calls are TRBV16 and TRBJ2-2, with D possibly TRBD1 on 5 matching bases. Germline V CDR1 and CDR2: KGHSY, FQNENV. V lost 4 bases to trimming and J lost 6 bases, with 15 bases between them. The CDR3 runs to 15 residues. The CDR3 region is CASSPTIRGAGELFF. The CDR3 DNA reads as TGTGCCAGCAGCCCCACCATAAGGGGCGCCGGGGAGCTGTTTTTT.

This chain links TRBV12-3 or TRBV12-4 with TRBJ1-6; no reliable D call. Trimming took 2 bases from V and 10 from J, leaving 9 bases between them. The CDR3 has 13 residues. The CDR3 region is CASSLLGGSPLHF. The CDR3 DNA follows: TGTGCCAGCAGTTTATTGGGAGGGTCACCCCTCCACTTT.

The gene calls are TRBV28 and TRBJ2-7, with D possibly matching TRBD1 (5 bases). V was shortened by 6 bases and J by 2 bases, with 17 bases between the two germline ends. Looked up from germline, CDR1 is MDHEN and CDR2 is SYDVKM. CDR3 size: 15 residues. CDR3 DNA sequence: TGTGCCAGCAGCAAGACAGCTCTTTCTCCCTACGAGCAGTACGTC. Translated, it gives CASSKTALSPYEQYV.

The DNA for the CDR3 is TGTGCCAGCAGTGAGACGACAGGGAGTAATGAAAAACTGTTTTTT. This translates into CASSETTGSNEKLFF. This rearrangement joins TRBV6-1 to TRBJ1-4, with 7 bases aligning to TRBD1. The CDR3 is 15 residues long. With V trimmed by 3 bases and J by 4 bases, 5 bases remained unmatched. CDR1 and CDR2 (germline): MNHNS, SASEGT.

This clone has only a few counts. V gene TRBV5-1 combines with J gene TRBJ1-5, with 8 bases identical to TRBD1. The CDR3 has 14 residues. Germline assignment: CDR1 SGHRS and CDR2 YFSETQ. J gave up 6 bases and V 4 bases, and 6 bases lay outside the gene matches. This CDR3 reads CASSPGTGLQPQHF. As DNA, the CDR3 is TGCGCCAGCAGCCCCGGGACAGGACTTCAGCCCCAGCATTTT.

A remark on this clone: One junction end does not reproduce the germline sequence, and a read error may be involved. The V gene is TRBV7-7, the J gene TRBJ2-2; perhaps TRBD1 as D (6 bases). The germline CDR1 and CDR2 sequences are SSHAT and FNYEAQ (reference sequence). The CDR3 totals 14 residues. CDR3 amino acids: CASSRTVNTGELFF. The CDR3 coding sequence is TGTGCTAGCAGTAGGACAGTTAACACCGGGGAGCTGTTTTTT.

The rearrangement joins TRBV6-5 to TRBJ1-4; D gene uncertain. Between the trimmed V and J ends, which lost 4 bases and 7 bases, there was a span of 10 bases. CDR3 size: 13 residues. Germline-derived CDR1 and CDR2 are MNHEY and SVGAGI. The CDR3 loop reads CASSSTWSEKLFF. DNA of the CDR3: TGTGCCAGCAGTTCCACGTGGAGTGAAAAACTGTTTTTT.

The chain couples TRBV11-2 to TRBJ2-4; D possibly corresponds to TRBD2 (6 bases). CDR1 is SGHAT and CDR2 is FQNNGV in the germline V gene. The CDR3 spans 18 residues. V lost 5 bases and J 6 bases, leaving 26 bases between the germline ends. CDR3 sequence reads: CASSNPLPGGGSGNIQYF. The CDR3 region has the DNA TGTGCCAGCAGCAACCCCCTACCAGGTGGGGGGTCTGGAAACATTCAGTACTTC.

The chain couples TRBV11-2 to TRBJ2-7; TRBD2 is a possible D gene (6 bases). The germline V and J ends were trimmed by 0 bases and 7 bases, with 13 bases remaining between them. The germline V gene encodes CDR1 SGHAT and CDR2 FQNNGV. The CDR3 has 14 residues. The CDR3: CASSLDGGPREQYF. The CDR3 nucleotides read TGTGCCAGCAGCTTAGACGGGGGACCCAGAGAGCAGTACTTC.

V is TRBV6-1 and J is TRBJ2-7; 7 bases are a match to TRBD1. The CDR3 length is 16 residues. CDR1 and CDR2 (germline): MNHNS, SASEGT. The trim removed 3 bases at V and 7 bases at J, leaving 15 bases unmatched. The CDR3 nucleotides are TGTGCCAGCAGTGAGGGTGCTGGGACAGCCCTACTTGAGCAGTACGTC. Encoded protein: CASSEGAGTALLEQYV.

Here the CDR3 reads CASSDPRGETQYF. The CDR3 nucleotides are TGTGCCAGTAGTGACCCTCGGGGAGAGACCCAGTACTTC. The chain links TRBV19 to TRBJ2-5, with D maybe TRBD2 (5 bases). V was trimmed by 5 bases and J by 4 bases, leaving 11 bases between them. The CDR3 sequence is 13 residues long. Germline V gives CDR1 LNHDA, CDR2 SQIVND (reference sequence). The full variable domain, in which reference TRBV19 and TRBJ2-5 provide the parts outside the CDR3, is DGGITQSPKYLFRKEGQNVTLSCEQNLNHDAMYWYRQDPGQGLRLIYYSQIVNDFQKGDIAEGYSVSREKKESFPLTVTSAQKNPTAFYLCASSDPRGETQYFGPGTRLLVL.

The chain links TRBV29-1 to TRBJ1-3, with 8 bases lining up with TRBD1. V dropped 5 bases and J dropped 0; count of bases not matched to a gene: 3. Germline V gives CDR1 SQVTM, CDR2 ANQGSEA. This CDR3 is built from 14 residues. CDR3 sequence: CSVTGGASGNTIYF. The CDR3 DNA reads TGCAGCGTTACAGGGGGGGCCTCTGGAAACACCATATATTTT.

The chain combines TRBV4-1 with TRBJ1-1; a possible D gene is TRBD1 (5 bases). Trimming took off 2 bases at V and 6 bases at J, with 10 bases between the two ends. This CDR3 is built from 13 residues. CDR1 is MGHRA and CDR2 is YSYEKL in the germline V gene. The CDR3 coding sequence is TGCGCCAGCAGCCAACTAGGGACTTCTGAAGCTTTCTTT. Translated: CASSQLGTSEAFF.